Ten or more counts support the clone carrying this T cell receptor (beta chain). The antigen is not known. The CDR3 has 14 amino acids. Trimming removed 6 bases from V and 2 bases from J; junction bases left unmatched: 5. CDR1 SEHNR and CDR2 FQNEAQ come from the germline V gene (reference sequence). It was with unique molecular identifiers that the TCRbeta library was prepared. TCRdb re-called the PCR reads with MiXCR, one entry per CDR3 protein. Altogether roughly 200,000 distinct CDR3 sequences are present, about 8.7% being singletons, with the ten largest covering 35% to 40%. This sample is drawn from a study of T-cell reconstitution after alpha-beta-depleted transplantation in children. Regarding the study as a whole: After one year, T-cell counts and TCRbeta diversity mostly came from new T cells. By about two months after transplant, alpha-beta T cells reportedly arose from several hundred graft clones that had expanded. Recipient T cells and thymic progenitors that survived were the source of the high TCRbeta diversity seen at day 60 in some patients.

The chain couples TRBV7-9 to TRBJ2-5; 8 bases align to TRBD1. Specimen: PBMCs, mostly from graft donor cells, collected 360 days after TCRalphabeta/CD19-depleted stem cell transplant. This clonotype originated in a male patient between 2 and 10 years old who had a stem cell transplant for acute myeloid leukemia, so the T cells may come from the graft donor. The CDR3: CASSLYRGQETQYF. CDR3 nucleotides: TGTGCCAGCAGTCTTTACAGGGGGCAAGAGACCCAGTACTTC.